A selection of T cell receptor beta chains follows, all from one sample in a study of T-cell reconstitution after alpha-beta-depleted transplantation in children. From the PCR reads, TCRdb called clonotypes with MiXCR, one entry per CDR3 protein. In the table there are over 300,000 distinct CDR3 sequences, 10% to 13% of which are singletons. This specimen consisted of PBMCs from the stem cell graft donor, obtained from the stem cell graft. The source of these receptors is a human donor who donated a stem cell graft to a child with acute lymphoblastic leukemia. CDR3s include the opening cysteine and the closing phenylalanine or tryptophan. Fields, in order: J gene, V gene, CDR3 protein.

TRBJ2-7 TRBV27 CASSYSGGSDEQYF
TRBJ2-1 TRBV7-9 CASLGGNEQFF
TRBJ2-2 TRBV20-1 CSATSTSGDLLNTGELFF
TRBJ2-2 TRBV5-1 CASTLWGSGTNTGELFF
TRBJ2-6 TRBV11-2 CASSLEGGVLYSGANVLTF
TRBJ2-7 TRBV28 CASRGVPPNYEQYF
TRBJ1-2 TRBV12-3/TRBV12-4 CASSFQERGYTF
TRBJ1-2 TRBV27 CASSSLGTGHYGYTF
TRBJ2-2 TRBV11-2 CASSLSPSAGTSITGELFF
TRBJ1-2 TRBV28 CASSSPLRDARTNYGYTF
TRBJ1-4 TRBV7-8 CASTRLGAPWGEKLFF
TRBJ2-7 TRBV5-1 CASSFAHRDAPYEQYF
TRBJ1-5 TRBV12-3/TRBV12-4 CASSFGSPYSNQPQHF
TRBJ2-3 TRBV7-7 CASSLEAGGSLDTQYF
TRBJ2-1 TRBV4-2 CASSQVGTSSYNEQFF
TRBJ2-5 TRBV6-1 CASSPTTQETQYF
TRBJ1-2 TRBV27 CASSLGQGARGYTF
TRBJ2-3 TRBV20-1 CSCRSSGRPAGTDTQYF
TRBJ2-1 TRBV6-2/TRBV6-3 CASSYIPGLVYNEQFF
TRBJ1-2 TRBV28 CASSLWRDRTTFGYTF
TRBJ2-3 TRBV20-1 CSARTSSGRAMEHTQYF
TRBJ2-2 TRBV29-1 CSVAGRLNTGELFF
TRBJ2-1 TRBV5-6 CASSLGARNEQFF
TRBJ2-5 TRBV20-1 CSARGRTQETQYF
TRBJ2-7 TRBV5-6 CASSFSDTHEQYF
TRBJ2-5 TRBV7-9 CASNVAGGPETQYF
TRBJ2-3 TRBV20-1 CSAREARTDTQYF
TRBJ2-3 TRBV3-1 CASSQVYTSGSDTQYF
TRBJ2-7 TRBV7-9 CASSPPSHEQYF
TRBJ2-7 TRBV7-9 CASSKLKAGGTYEQYF
TRBJ2-5 TRBV5-1 CASSLGSSRETQYF
TRBJ2-3 TRBV7-6 CASSLSRVTGRNPNTQYF
TRBJ1-3 TRBV4-1 CASSQDSYSGNTIYF
TRBJ2-2 TRBV2 CATGKLPPGELFF
TRBJ2-7 TRBV5-1 CASSPDLYEQYF
TRBJ2-7 TRBV20-1 CSAKGVVYEQYF
TRBJ2-7 TRBV10-3 CAISGTGQGAPWSYEQYF
TRBJ2-2 TRBV7-2 CASSATSGLLSGELFF
TRBJ2-1 TRBV20-1 CSARGGTGYNEQFF
TRBJ2-7 TRBV28 CASSFQREGHEQYF
TRBJ2-7 TRBV28 CASRGIWGEPTNYEQYF
TRBJ2-1 TRBV7-2 CASRPTGSSYNEQFF
TRBJ1-1 TRBV7-9 CASSSKTGEDAEAFF
TRBJ2-2 TRBV5-6 CASSLGAGATGELFF
TRBJ2-2 TRBV12-5 CASGSLGRGTGVLFF
TRBJ2-5 TRBV27 CASRRGRETQYF
TRBJ2-1 TRBV29-1 CSVVSGSLNEQFF
TRBJ2-5 TRBV4-1 CASSQEGEETQYF
TRBJ2-2 TRBV19 CASSIDAGGPGVLFF
TRBJ1-2 TRBV7-2 CASSPQTGYGYTF
TRBJ2-2 TRBV24-1 CATSDPRLGGTGELFF
TRBJ2-1 TRBV28 CASSFRQYNEQFF
TRBJ2-3 TRBV7-8 CASSLVRGPAERTDTQYF
TRBJ2-7 TRBV27 CASSLGLGRSYEQYF